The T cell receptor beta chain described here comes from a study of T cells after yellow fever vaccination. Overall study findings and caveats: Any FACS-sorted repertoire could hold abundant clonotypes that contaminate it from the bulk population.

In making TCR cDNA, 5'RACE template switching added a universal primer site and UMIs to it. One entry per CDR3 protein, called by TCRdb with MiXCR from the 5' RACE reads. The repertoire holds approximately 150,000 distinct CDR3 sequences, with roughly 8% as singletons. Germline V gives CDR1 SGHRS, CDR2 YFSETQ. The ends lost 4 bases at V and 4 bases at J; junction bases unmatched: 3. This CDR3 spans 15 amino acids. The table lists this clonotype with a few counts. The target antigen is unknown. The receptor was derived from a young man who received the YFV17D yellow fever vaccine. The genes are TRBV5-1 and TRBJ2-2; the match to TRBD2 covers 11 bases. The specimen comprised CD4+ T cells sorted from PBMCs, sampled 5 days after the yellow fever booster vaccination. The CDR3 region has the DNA TGCGCCAGCAGCGGTCTAGCGGGAGGCACCGGGGAGCTGTTTTTT. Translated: CASSGLAGGTGELFF. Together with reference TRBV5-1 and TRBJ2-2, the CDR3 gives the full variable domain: KAGVTQTPRYLIKTRGQQVTLSCSPISGHRSVSWYQQTPGQGLQFLFEYFSETQRNKGNFPGRFSGRQFSNSRSEMNVSTLELGDSALYLCASSGLAGGTGELFFGEGSRLTVL.